This TCR beta chain derives from a study of technical replicates of blood from a few donors. Data came from immunoSEQ multiplex PCR; TCRdb stores just in-frame clones and leaves some out. The sample has around 58,000 clones, more than 75% seen once. The CDR3 has 15 residues. CDR1 LGHNA and CDR2 YNFKEQ come from the germline V gene. V lost 4 bases, J lost 5 bases, and 5 bases stayed unmatched. This TCR was recovered from a human donor in good health. Some clones in this sample may be carry-over from other donors' samples. What was sequenced was PBMCs. This chain connects TRBV4-2 to TRBJ2-1; 10 bases fit TRBD2. The chain's CDR3 is CASSPGLAPNNEQFF. CDR3 in DNA: TGTGCCAGCAGCCCGGGACTAGCGCCAAACAATGAGCAGTTCTTC.